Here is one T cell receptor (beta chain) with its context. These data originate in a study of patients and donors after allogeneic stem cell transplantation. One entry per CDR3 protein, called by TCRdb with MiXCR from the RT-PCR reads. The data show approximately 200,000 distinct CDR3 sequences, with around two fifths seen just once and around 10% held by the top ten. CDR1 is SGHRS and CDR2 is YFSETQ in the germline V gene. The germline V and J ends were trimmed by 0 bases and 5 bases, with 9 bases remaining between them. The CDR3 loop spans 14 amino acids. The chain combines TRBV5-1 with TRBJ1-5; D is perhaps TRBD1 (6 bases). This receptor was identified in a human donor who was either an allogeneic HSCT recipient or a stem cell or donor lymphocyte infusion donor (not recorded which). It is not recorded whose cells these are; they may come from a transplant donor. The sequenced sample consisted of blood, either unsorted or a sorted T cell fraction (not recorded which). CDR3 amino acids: CASSLVGGHQPQHF. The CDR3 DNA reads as TGCGCCAGCAGCTTGGTCGGGGGGCATCAGCCCCAGCATTTT.